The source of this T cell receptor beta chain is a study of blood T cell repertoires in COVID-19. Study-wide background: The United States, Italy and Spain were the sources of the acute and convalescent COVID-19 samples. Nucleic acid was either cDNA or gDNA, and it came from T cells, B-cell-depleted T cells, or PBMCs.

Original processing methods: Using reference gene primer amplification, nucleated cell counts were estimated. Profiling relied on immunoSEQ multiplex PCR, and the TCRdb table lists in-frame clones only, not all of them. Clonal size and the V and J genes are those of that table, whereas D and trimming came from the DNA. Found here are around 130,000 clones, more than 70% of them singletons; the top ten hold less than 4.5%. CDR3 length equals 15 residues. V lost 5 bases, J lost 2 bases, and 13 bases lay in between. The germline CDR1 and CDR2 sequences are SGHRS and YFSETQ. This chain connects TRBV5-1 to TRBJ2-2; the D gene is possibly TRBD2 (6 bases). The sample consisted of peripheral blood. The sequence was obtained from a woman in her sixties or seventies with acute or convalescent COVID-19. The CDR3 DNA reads TGCGCCAGCAGACTAGCTGTACTTAACACCGGGGAGCTGTTTTTT. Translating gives CASRLAVLNTGELFF.